The rows below give T cell receptor beta chains drawn from one sample of a study of Tregs in tolerant kidney transplant recipients. Their antigen targets remain unknown. Clones were sequenced by immunoSEQ multiplex PCR, and TCRdb holds only the in-frame ones, with some missing. Here the sample spans 2,600 or so clones, about two fifths being singletons. The sequenced sample consisted of Tregs from blood cultured with allogeneic cells. The origin of the receptors is a human donor in good health. The CDR3 runs from the conserved cysteine through the conserved F or W. A D gene is named only where the DNA matches it firmly. Size is stated for part of the rows, as once, few or many counts, or as a class when the clone is expanded.

v_call	clone_size	d_call	j_call	cdr3_nt	cdr3_aa
TRBV18	.	.	TRBJ2-7	TGTGCCAGCTCATCCACAGGGTGGGTGAATGAGCAGTACTTC	CASSSTGWVNEQYF
TRBV7-9	.	TRBD1	TRBJ1-2	TGTGCCAGCAGCTTAGTAGGGGGCCTCCCTAACTATGGCTACACCTTC	CASSLVGGLPNYGYTF
TRBV19	.	TRBD2	TRBJ2-3	TGTGCCAGTAGTATTGGGGCGGGAGGGCCGTCGATAACGCAGTATTTT	CASSIGAGGPSITQYF
TRBV6-6	.	.	TRBJ2-2	TGTGCCAGCAGAGACTCAACCCAGGGGAACACCGGGGAGCTGTTTTTT	CASRDSTQGNTGELFF
TRBV7-6	.	.	TRBJ1-4	TGTGCCAGCAGCTTAGCGATAGGGGAAAAACTGTTTTTT	CASSLAIGEKLFF
TRBV5-1	.	TRBD1	TRBJ2-7	TGCGCCAGCAGCCCGGGGACAGGGGGTTTCTACGAGCAGTACTTC	CASSPGTGGFYEQYF
TRBV14	medium-sized	.	TRBJ1-4	TGTGCCAGCAGCCAAGTCCGGAAGTATAATGAAAAACTGTTTTTT	CASSQVRKYNEKLFF
TRBV10-3	few	.	TRBJ1-5	TGTGCCATCAGTTTGGACGGGAATCAGCCCCAGCATTTT	CAISLDGNQPQHF
TRBV6-6	.	TRBD1	TRBJ1-6	TGTGCCAGCAGTTATAGTTGGGACAGACATTCACCCCTCCACTTT	CASSYSWDRHSPLHF
TRBV5-5	.	.	TRBJ2-6	TGTGCCAGCAGCTCGGGACGGAATTTTATCTCTGGGGCCAACGTCCTGACTTTC	CASSSGRNFISGANVLTF
TRBV20-1	few	.	TRBJ1-1	TGCAGTGCTAGCGGGGAGTTGGAAGCTTTCTTT	CSASGELEAFF
TRBV10-1	.	.	TRBJ2-5	TGCGCCAGCAGTGAGTACAGTTGGGAGACCCAGTACTTC	CASSEYSWETQYF
TRBV18	few	.	TRBJ1-1	TGTGCCAGCTCGTTATCGGGAGCGGGGACTGAAGCTTTCTTT	CASSLSGAGTEAFF
TRBV2	.	.	TRBJ2-1	TGTGCCAGCAAAGTCTCAGGACTAGGGGGCAATGAGCAGTTCTTC	CASKVSGLGGNEQFF
TRBV6-5	.	.	TRBJ1-5	TGTGCCAGCAGCCGGGCCGAAAGGAATCAGCCCCAGCATTTT	CASSRAERNQPQHF
TRBV10-1	large	.	TRBJ1-1	TGCGCCAGCAGCCAGGGGTTGACCACTGAAGCTTTCTTT	CASSQGLTTEAFF
TRBV7-9	large	.	TRBJ1-2	TGTGCCAGCAGCCCGGTCCCCGGGAACTATGGCTACACCTTC	CASSPVPGNYGYTF
TRBV19	few	.	TRBJ1-3	TGTGCCAGTAGTATTTGGGCTGGAAACACCATATATTTT	CASSIWAGNTIYF
TRBV6-6	large	TRBD1	TRBJ1-5	TGTGCCAGCAGTTACGCCGCAGGGGGCCGAGGTCAGCCCCAGCATTTT	CASSYAAGGRGQPQHF
TRBV6-5	.	.	TRBJ2-7	TGTGCCAGCAGATTGACTGGGACGGGGGAGCAGTACTTC	CASRLTGTGEQYF